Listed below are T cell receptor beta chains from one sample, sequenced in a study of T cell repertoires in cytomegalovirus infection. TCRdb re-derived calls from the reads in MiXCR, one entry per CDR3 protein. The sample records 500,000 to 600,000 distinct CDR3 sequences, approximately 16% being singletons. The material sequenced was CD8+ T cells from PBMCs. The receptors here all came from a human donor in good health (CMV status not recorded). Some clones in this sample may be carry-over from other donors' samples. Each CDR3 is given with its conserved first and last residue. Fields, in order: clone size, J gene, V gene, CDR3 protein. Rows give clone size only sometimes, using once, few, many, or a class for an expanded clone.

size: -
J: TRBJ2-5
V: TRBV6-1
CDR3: CASSEAASGSTTQYF

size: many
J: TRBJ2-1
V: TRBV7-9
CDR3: CASSDRLSGRGGGNEQFF

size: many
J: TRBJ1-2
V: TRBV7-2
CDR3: CASSLAGTGSGYTF

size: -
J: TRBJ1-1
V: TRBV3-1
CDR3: CASSQDWQGITMNTEAFF

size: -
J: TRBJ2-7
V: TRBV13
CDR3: CASSPRASGSSYEQYF

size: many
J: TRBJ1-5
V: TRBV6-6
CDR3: CASTDPFGAGGNQPQHF

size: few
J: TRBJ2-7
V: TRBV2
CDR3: CASMKEESGSPFEQYF

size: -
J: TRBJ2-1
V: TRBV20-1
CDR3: CSARKLKSSGRGDEQFF

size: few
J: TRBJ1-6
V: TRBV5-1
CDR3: CASSLGRENSPLHF

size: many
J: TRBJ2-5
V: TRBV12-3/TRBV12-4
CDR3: CASSSSGGAGKTQYF

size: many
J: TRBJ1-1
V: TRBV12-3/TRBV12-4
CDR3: CASSPTGGRSEAFF

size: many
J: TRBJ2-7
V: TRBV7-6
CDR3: CASSSLAESYEQYF

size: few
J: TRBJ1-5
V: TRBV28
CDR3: CASSQGTFSNQPQHF

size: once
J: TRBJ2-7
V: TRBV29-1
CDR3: CSSSEGGYEQYF

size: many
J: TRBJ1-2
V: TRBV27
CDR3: CASSFRNQVGYTF

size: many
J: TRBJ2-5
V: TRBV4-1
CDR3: CASSQRDPRYQYF

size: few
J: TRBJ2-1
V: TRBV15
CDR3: CATSRDGTSGRDNEQFF

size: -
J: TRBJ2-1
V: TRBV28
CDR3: CASSAWGFARRSYNEQFF

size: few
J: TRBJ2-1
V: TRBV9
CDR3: CASSVARGRRNEQFF

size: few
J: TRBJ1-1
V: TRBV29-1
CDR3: CSVDDGGAEAFF

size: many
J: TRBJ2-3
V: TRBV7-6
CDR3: CASSTSHGTGRTDTQYF

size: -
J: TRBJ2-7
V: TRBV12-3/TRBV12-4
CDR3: CASSLSGILPSSYEQYF

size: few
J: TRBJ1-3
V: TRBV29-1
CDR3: CSVVVWDRTNRVSGNTIYF

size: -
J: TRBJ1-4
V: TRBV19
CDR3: CASSIRDFSTNEKLFF

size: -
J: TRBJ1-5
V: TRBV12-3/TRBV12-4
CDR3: CASSSQSGNQPQHF

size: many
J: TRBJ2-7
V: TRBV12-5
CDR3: CASANWDSQEQYF

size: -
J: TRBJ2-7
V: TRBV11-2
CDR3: CASSLASSGRYEQYF

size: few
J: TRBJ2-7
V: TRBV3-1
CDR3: CASSYRGLGEQYF

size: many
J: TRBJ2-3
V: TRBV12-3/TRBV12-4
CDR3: CASSPGTDTDTQYF

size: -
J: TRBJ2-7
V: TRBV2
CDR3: CASIPLGTEQYF

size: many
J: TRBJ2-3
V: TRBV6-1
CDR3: CASSEYASGVQDTQYF

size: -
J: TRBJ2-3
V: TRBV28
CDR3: CASQGPWIRISDTQYF

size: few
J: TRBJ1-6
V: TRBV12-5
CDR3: CASGLPFQGARNSPLHF

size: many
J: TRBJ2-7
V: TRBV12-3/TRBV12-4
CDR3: CASSPTSSEQYF

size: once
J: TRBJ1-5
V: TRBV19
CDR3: CASTPPGGGHQPQHF

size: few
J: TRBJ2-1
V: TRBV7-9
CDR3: CASSSKVSYNEQFF

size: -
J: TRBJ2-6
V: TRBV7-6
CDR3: CASSSTGGLSGANVLTF

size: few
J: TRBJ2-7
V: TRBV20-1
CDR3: CSARETIRDRTIDEQYF

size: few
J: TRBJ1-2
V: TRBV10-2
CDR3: CASSMGHLYGYTF

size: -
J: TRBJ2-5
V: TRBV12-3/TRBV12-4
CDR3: CASSGTGWETQYF

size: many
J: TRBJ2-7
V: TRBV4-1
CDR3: CASSLGQGSNEQYF

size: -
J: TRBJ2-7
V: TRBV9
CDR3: CASSVGQYGEQYF

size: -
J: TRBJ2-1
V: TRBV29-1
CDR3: CSVEGYPTGLDEQFF

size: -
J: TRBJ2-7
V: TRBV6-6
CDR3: CASSSPELADEQYF

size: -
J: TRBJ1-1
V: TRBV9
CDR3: CASSNRLGEAFF

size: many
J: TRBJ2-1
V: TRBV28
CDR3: CASSWGTYEQFF

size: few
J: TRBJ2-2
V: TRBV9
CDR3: CASSVDGTQELFF

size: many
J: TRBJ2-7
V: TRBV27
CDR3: CASRQGNSYEQYF

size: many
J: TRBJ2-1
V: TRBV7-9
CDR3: CASSPSAGVRNNEQFF

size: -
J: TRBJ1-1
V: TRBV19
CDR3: CAIKFSSDLKTEAFF

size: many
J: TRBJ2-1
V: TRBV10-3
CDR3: CAISESSGRLNEQFF

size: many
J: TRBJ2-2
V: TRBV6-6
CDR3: CASSKRGQGPNTGELFF

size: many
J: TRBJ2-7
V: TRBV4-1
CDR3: CASSQEGTVQLYEQYF

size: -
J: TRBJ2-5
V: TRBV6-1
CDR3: CASSYLEQETQYF

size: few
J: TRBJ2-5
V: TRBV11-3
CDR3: CASSLDTSGRPQETQYF

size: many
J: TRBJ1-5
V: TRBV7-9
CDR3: CASSPANQGTGNQPQHF

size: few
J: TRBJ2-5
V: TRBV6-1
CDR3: CASSDGGVRETQYF

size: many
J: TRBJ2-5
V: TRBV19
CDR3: CASSAGILRGEETQYF

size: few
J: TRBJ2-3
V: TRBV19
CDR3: CASSISRGEFTDTQYF